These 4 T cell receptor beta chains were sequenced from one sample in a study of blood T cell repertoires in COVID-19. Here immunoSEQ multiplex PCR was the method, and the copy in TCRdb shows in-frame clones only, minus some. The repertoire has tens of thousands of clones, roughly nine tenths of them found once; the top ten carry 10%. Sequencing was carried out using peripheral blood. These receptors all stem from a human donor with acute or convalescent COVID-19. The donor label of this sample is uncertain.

CDR3 loop: CASREATYSNQPQHF. CDR3 nucleotides: TGTGCCAGTAGAGAGGCTACCTATAGCAATCAGCCCCAGCATTTT. V gene TRBV19 combines with J gene TRBJ1-5, with D unresolved. The CDR3 covers 15 residues. The germline gives CDR1 LNHDA, CDR2 SQIVND (reference sequence). The ends were cut back, 6 bases at V and 0 bases at J, with 12 bases in the middle.

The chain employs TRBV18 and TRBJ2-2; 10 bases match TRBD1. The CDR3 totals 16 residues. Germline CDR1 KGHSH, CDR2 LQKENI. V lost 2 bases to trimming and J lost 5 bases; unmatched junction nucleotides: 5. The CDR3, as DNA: TGTGCCAGCTCACCATACCGGACAGGGGGAACCGGGGAGCTGTTTTTT. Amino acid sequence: CASSPYRTGGTGELFF.

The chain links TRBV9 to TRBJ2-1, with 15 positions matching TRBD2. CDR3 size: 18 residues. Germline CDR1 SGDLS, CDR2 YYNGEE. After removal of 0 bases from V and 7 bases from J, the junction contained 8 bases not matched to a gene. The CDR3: CASSVGRTSGRAGNEQFF. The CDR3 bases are TGTGCCAGCAGCGTAGGAAGGACTAGCGGGAGGGCGGGGAATGAGCAGTTCTTC.

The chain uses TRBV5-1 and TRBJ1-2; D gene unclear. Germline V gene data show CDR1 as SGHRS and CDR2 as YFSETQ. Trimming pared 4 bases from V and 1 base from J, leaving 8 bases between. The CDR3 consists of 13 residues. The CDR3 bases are TGCGCCAGCAGCCCTACTCATAACTATGGCTACACCTTC. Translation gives CASSPTHNYGYTF.